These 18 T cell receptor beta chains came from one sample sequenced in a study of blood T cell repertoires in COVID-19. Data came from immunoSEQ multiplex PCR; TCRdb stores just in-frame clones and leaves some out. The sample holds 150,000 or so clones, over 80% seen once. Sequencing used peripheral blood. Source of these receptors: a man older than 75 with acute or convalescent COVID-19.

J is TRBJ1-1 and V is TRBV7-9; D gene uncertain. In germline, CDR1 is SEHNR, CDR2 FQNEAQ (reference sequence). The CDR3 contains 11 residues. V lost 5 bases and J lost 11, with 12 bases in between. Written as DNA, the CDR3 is TGTGCCAGCAGCCTTCCGAATGAGGCTTTCTTT. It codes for CASSLPNEAFF.

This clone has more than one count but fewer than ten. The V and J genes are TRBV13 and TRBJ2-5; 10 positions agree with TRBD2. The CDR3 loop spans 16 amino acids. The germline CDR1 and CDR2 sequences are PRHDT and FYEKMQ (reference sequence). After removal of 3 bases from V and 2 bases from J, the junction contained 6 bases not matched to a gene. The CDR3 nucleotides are TGTGCCAGCAGCTTCCGGCTAGCGGGGGCTCAAGAGACCCAGTACTTC. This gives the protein CASSFRLAGAQETQYF.

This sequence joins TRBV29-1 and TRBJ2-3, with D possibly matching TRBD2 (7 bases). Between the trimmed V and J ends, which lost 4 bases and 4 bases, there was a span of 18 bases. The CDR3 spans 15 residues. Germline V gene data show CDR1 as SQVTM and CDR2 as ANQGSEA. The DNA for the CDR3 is TGCAGCGTTGTTTCTTACGGGGGGCGCTCAGATACGCAGTATTTT. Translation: CSVVSYGGRSDTQYF.

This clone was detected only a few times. CDR3 sequence (DNA): TGTGCCAGCGGACAGTCCTACGAGCAGTACTTC. Amino acid sequence: CASGQSYEQYF. V usage is TRBV12-3 or TRBV12-4 and J usage is TRBJ2-7, with a weak D call TRBD1 (6 bases). Deletions cut 8 bases from V and 1 base from J, with 6 bases between. The CDR3 is 11 amino acids.

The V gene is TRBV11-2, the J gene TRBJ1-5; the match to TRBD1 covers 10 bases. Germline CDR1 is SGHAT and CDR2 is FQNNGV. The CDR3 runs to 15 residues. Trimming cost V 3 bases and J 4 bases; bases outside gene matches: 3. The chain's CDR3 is CASSLGQGSNQPQHF. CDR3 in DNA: TGTGCCAGCAGCTTGGGACAGGGGAGTAATCAGCCCCAGCATTTT.

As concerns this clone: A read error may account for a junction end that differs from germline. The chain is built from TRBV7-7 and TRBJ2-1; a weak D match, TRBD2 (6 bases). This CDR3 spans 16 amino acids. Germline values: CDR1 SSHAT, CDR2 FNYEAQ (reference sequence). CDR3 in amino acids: CASSLDPTRGLNEQFF. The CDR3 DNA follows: TGTGCTAGCAGCTTAGATCCGACTAGAGGGTTGAATGAGCAGTTCTTC. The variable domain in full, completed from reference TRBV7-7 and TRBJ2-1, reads GAGVSQSPRYKVTKRGQDVTLRCDPISSHATLYWYQQALGQGPEFLTYFNYEAQPDKSGLPSDRFSAERPEGSISTLTIQRTEQRDSAMYRCASSLDPTRGLNEQFFGPGTRLTVL.

CDR3 residues: CASSQSGGGYNEQFF. CDR3 bases: TGCGCCAGCAGCCAAAGTGGGGGGGGCTACAATGAGCAGTTCTTC. The chain joins TRBV4-1 to TRBJ2-1, with 7 bases identical to TRBD2. The CDR3 totals 15 residues. Germline CDR1 reads MGHRA; CDR2 reads YSYEKL. V trimming: 2 bases; J trimming: 3 bases; junction bases outside the gene matches: 4.

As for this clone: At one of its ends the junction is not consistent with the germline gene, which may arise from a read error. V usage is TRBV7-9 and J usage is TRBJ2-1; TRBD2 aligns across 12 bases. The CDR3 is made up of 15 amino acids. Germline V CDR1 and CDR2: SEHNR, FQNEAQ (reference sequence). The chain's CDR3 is CASSKRTSGNNEQFF. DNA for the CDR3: TGTGCCAGCAGCAAACGGACTAGCGGGAACAACGAGCAGTTCTTC.

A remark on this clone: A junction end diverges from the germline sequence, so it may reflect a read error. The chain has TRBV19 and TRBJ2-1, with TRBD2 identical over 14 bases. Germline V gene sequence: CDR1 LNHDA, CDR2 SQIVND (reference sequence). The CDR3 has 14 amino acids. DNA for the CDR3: TGTGCCAGTAGTTTAGGGACTAGCGGGAGTATTTGGATCTTC. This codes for CASSLGTSGSIWIF. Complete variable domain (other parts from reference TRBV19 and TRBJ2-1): DGGITQSPKYLFRKEGQNVTLSCEQNLNHDAMYWYRQDPGQGLRLIYYSQIVNDFQKGDIAEGYSVSREKKESFPLTVTSAQKNPTAFYLCASSLGTSGSIWIFGPGTRLTVL.

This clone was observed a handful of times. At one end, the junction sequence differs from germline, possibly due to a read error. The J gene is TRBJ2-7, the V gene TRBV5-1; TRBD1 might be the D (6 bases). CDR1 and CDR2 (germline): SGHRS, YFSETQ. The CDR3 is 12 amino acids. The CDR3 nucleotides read TGCGCCAGCAGCTGGGAACAGGGCCCCTACAGCTTC. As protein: CASSWEQGPYSF.

The CDR3: CASSKGQGVILQFF. Written as DNA, the CDR3 is TGTGCCAGTAGTAAGGGACAGGGTGTGATATTGCAGTTCTTC. V and J are TRBV19 and TRBJ2-1; 9 nucleotides align to TRBD1. Germline V gene data show CDR1 as LNHDA and CDR2 as SQIVND (reference sequence). This CDR3 is built from 14 residues. With V trimmed by 4 bases and J by 12 bases, 10 bases remained unmatched.

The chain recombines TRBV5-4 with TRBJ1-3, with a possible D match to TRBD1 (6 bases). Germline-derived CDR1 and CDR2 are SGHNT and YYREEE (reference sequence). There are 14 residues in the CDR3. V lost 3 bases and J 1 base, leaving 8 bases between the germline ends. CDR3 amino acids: CASSSDRSGNTIYF. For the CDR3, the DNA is TGTGCCAGCAGCTCGGACAGATCTGGAAACACCATATATTTT. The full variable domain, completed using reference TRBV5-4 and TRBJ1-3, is ETGVTQSPTHLIKTRGQQVTLRCSSQSGHNTVSWYQQALGQGPQFIFQYYREEENGRGNFPPRFSGLQFPNYSSELNVNALELDDSALYLCASSSDRSGNTIYFGEGSWLTVV.

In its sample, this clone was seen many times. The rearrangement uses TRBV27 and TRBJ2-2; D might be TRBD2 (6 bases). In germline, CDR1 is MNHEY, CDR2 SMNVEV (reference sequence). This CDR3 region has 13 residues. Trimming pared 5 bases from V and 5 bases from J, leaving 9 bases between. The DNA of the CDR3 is TGTGCCAGCAGTGCCCGGGGGACCGGGGAGCTGTTTTTT. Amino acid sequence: CASSARGTGELFF.

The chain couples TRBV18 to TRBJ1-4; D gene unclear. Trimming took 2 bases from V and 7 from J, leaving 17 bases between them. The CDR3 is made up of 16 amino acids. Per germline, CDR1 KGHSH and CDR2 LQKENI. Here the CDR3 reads CASSPTGRLGGEKLFF. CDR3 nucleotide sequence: TGTGCCAGCTCACCAACGGGGAGACTCGGCGGTGAAAAACTGTTTTTT. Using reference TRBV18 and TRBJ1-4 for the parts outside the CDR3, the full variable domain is NAGVMQNPRHLVRRRGQEARLRCSPMKGHSHVYWYRQLPEEGLKFMVYLQKENIIDESGMPKERFSAEFPKEGPSILRIQQVVRGDSAAYFCASSPTGRLGGEKLFFGSGTQLSVL.

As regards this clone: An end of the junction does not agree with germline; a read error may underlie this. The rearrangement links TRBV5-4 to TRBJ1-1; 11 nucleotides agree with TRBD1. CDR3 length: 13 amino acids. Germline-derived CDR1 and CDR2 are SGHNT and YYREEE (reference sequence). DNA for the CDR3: TGTGCCAGCAGCTCCGGGACAGGGGGTTTTGAGATCTTT. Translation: CASSSGTGGFEIF.

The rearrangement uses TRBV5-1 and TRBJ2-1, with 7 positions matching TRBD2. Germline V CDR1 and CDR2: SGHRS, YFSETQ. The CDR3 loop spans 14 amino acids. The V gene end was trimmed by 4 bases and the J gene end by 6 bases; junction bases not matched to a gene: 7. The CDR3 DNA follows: TGCGCCAGCAGCACCGGACTAGATGGCAATGAGCAGTTCTTC. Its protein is CASSTGLDGNEQFF.

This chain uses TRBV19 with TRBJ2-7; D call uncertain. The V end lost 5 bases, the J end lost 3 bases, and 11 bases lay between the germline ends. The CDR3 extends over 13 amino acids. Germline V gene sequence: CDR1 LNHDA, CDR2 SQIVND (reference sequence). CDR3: CASSPGPFYEQYF. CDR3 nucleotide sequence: TGTGCCAGTAGTCCGGGTCCCTTCTACGAGCAGTACTTC.

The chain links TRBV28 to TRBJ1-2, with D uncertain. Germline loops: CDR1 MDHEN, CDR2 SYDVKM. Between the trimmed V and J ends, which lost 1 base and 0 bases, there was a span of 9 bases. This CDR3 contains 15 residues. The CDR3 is CASSLSVRTNYGYTF. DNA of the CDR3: TGTGCCAGCAGTTTATCAGTCAGAACTAACTATGGCTACACCTTC.